This T cell receptor (beta chain) was captured in a study of OX40 agonist ivuxolimab in advanced cancers. Some background on the complete study: Ivuxolimab was an agonistic, fully human IgG2 monoclonal antibody directed against OX40 (CD134), a costimulatory receptor. Intravenous ivuxolimab was administered to patients every 2 weeks at six dose levels: 0.01, 0.1, 0.3, 1.5, 3 and 10 mg/kg. Three dose-escalation patients achieved partial responses, one with hepatocellular carcinoma and two with cutaneous melanoma. In the dose-escalation cohort, nearly 85% of patients were male, and the mean age was 60 years with a range of roughly 23 to 79. Prior anti-PD-1, anti-PD-L1 or anti-CTLA-4 therapy was permitted, and approximately 40% of dose-escalation patients had received checkpoint inhibitors. The paper describes the monotherapy dose-escalation part (N = 52 patients) of the phase I trial of ivuxolimab. Peripheral TCRbeta sequencing was intended to test whether TCR sequence diversity was altered and clonal T-cell expansion was caused by ivuxolimab. Of the roughly 54 patients in dose escalation, about 20 had hepatocellular carcinoma, around 15 had melanoma, 9 had renal cell carcinoma and 9 had head and neck cancer. Here is what the overall study found, with its caveats: After ivuxolimab, CD8+ T cells had more expanded clones than CD4+ T cells on average. Low levels of normalized T-cell clonal expansion were also shown by some nonresponding patients. Partial responders in the 0.1-3.0 mg/kg groups had among the lowest normalized peripheral clonal expansion, especially among CD8+ T cells. The antigen specificity of the peripheral T cells that underwent clonal expansion was not determined. At doses of 0.1 to 3.0 mg/kg, clonal expansion of both CD4+ and CD8+ blood T cells was observed from baseline to week 6.

The germline V gene encodes CDR1 SGDLS and CDR2 YYNGEE. The CDR3 numbers 15 residues from cysteine through phenylalanine. The DNA shown is the 45-base CDR3, in frame from base 1. V is clipped by 4 bases and J by 8 bases, and the sequence between their germline boundaries is 19 bases long. Genomic DNA was extracted from sorted cells for sequencing of the TCRbeta CDR3 region. TCRbeta CDR3 regions were sequenced using the immunoSEQ Assay. TCRdb stores this immuneACCESS table with in-frame sequences only. Part of the clones is absent; in the studies checked, under half of the shortfall reflects unresolved V genes, and no reason is known for the rest. The sample table holds about 40,000 clones, of which more than 75% were seen once. The ten biggest clones cover roughly an eighth of the sample. The trial excluded patients who had a history of autoimmune disease or were on systemic immunosuppression. Peripheral blood for TCR sequencing was collected from all dose cohorts at baseline, on cycle 4 day 1, and on cycle 7 day 1. The samples were drawn from a first-in-human, open-label, multicenter phase I dose-escalation trial of ivuxolimab. The trial enrolled adults with locally advanced or metastatic head and neck squamous cell, hepatocellular, melanoma or renal cell carcinoma. Before TCR sequencing, CD4+ T cells and CD8+ T cells were sorted from peripheral blood as separate populations.

Concerning this clone itself: Its cognate antigen has yet to be identified. The sample holds no much larger clone one base away, and base qualities are not on file.

The source material was CD4+ or CD8+ T cells sorted from blood, sampled in a trial of the OX40 agonist ivuxolimab. The chain is made from TRBV9 and TRBJ1-3; perhaps TRBD1 is the D gene, with 5 bases matching. This sequence originates from an adult with an advanced solid tumor such as melanoma, head and neck, liver or kidney cancer. The CDR3 protein sequence reads: CASSTGGEPSHTIYF. The sequence in DNA is TGTGCCAGCAGCACCGGAGGGGAACCCTCGCACACCATATATTTT.